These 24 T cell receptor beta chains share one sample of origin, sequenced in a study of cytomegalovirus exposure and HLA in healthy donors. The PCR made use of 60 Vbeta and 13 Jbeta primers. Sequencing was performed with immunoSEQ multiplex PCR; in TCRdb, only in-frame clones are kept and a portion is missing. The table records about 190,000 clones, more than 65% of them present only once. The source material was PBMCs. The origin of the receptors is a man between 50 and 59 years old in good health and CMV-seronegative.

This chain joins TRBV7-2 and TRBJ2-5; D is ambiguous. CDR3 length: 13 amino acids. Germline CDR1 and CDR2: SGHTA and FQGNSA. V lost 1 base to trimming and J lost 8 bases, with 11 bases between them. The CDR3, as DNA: TGTGCCAGCAGCTTAGGGAAAGGCGGAACCCAGTACTTC. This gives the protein CASSLGKGGTQYF.

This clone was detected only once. The CDR3 reads CASSEVQVGTEAFF. The CDR3 DNA reads TGTGCCAGCAGTGAGGTACAGGTGGGCACTGAAGCTTTCTTT. This chain connects TRBV6-5 to TRBJ1-1, with D maybe TRBD1 (5 bases). The V and J ends lost 5 bases and 4 bases respectively, with 14 bases between them. CDR1 is MNHEY, CDR2 SVGAGI, per germline. This CDR3 has 14 amino acids.

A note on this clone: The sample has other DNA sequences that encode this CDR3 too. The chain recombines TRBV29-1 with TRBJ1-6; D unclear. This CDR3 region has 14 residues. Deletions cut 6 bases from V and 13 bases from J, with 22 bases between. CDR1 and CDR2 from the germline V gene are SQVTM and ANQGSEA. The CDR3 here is CSVRTQRIGSPLHF. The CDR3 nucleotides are TGCAGCGTCAGGACTCAGCGTATCGGGTCCCCCCTCCACTTT.

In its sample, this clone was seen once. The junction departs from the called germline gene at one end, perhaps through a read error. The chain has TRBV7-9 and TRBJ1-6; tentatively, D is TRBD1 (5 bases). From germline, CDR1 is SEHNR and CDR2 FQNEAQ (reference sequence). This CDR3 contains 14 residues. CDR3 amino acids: CSSSFGGLWSPLHF. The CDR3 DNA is TGTTCCAGCAGCTTCGGGGGTCTTTGGTCACCCCTCCACTTT.

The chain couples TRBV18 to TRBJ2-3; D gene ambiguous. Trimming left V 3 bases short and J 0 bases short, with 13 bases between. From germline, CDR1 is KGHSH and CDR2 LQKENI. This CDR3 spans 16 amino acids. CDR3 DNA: TGTGCCAGCTCACCGTCAACCCGGGTTAGCACAGATACGCAGTATTTT. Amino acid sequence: CASSPSTRVSTDTQYF.

The CDR3 reads CASSGVGQNAAYEQYF. The DNA for the CDR3 is TGTGCCAGCAGTGGGGTTGGACAGAACGCTGCCTACGAGCAGTACTTC. V usage is TRBV6-1 and J usage is TRBJ2-7, with D possibly TRBD1 on 6 matching bases. Looked up from germline, CDR1 is MNHNS and CDR2 is SASEGT. V lost 4 bases and J lost 2, with 18 bases in between. The CDR3 extends over 16 amino acids.

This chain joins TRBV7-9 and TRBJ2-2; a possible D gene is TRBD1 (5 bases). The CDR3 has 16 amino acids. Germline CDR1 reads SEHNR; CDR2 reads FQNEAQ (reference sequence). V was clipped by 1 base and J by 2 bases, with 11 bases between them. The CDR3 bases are TGTGCCAGCAGCTTAGAGGGCAGGGTTAACACCGGGGAGCTGTTTTTT. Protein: CASSLEGRVNTGELFF.

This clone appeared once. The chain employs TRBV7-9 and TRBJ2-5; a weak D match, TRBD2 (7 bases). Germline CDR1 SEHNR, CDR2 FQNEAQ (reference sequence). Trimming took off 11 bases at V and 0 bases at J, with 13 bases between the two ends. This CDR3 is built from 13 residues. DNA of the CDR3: TGTGCCGCGGGGGCGGGGAACCAAGAGACCCAGTACTTC. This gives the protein CAAGAGNQETQYF.

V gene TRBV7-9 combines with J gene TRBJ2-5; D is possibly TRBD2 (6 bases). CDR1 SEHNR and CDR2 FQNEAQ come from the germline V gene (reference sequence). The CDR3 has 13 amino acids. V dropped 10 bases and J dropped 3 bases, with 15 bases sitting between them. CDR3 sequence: CATVGGAKETQYF. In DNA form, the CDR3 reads TGTGCCACCGTGGGCGGGGCGAAAGAGACCCAGTACTTC.

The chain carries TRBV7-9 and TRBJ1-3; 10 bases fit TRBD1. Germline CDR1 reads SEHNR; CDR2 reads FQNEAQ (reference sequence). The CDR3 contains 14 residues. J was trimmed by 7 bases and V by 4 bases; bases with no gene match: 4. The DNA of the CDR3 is TGTGCCAGCAGCTCGACAGGGGGCGGGAACACCATATATTTT. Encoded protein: CASSSTGGGNTIYF.

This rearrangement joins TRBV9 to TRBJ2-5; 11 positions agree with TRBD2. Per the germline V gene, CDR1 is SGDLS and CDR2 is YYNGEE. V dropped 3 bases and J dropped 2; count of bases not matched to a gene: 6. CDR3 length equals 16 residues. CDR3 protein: CASSGRTSGGQETQYF. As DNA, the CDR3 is TGTGCCAGCAGCGGGAGAACTAGCGGGGGACAAGAGACCCAGTACTTC.

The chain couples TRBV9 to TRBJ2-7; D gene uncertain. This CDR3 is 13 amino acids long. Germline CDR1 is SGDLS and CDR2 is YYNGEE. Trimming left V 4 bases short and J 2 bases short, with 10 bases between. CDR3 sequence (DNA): TGTGCCAGCAGCCCGTCCCCCCCCTACGAGCAGTACTTC. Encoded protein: CASSPSPPYEQYF.

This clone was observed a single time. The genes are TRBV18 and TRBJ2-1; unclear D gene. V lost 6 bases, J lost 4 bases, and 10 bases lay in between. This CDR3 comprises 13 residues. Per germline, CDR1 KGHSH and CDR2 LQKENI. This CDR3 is CASSPTGYNEQFF. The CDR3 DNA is TGTGCCAGCTCCCCGACTGGATACAATGAGCAGTTCTTC. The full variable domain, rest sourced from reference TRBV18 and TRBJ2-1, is NAGVMQNPRHLVRRRGQEARLRCSPMKGHSHVYWYRQLPEEGLKFMVYLQKENIIDESGMPKERFSAEFPKEGPSILRIQQVVRGDSAAYFCASSPTGYNEQFFGPGTRLTVL.

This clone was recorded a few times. CDR3 amino acids: CASSLSTGQGYEQYF. The CDR3 DNA reads TGTGCCAGCAGCTTATCGACGGGACAGGGCTACGAGCAGTACTTC. The chain links TRBV7-9 to TRBJ2-7, with 9 bases identical to TRBD1. The CDR3 extends over 15 amino acids. V gave up 2 bases and J gave up 3 bases; unmatched junction bases: 5. CDR1 is SEHNR, CDR2 FQNEAQ, per germline (reference sequence).

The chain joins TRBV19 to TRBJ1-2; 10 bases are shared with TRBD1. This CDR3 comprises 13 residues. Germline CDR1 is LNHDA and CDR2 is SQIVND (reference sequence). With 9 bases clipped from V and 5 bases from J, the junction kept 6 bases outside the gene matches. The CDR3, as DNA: TGTGCCAGCGAGGACAGGGGGGAGTATGGCTACACCTTC. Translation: CASEDRGEYGYTF. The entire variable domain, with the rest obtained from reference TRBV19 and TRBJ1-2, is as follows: DGGITQSPKYLFRKEGQNVTLSCEQNLNHDAMYWYRQDPGQGLRLIYYSQIVNDFQKGDIAEGYSVSREKKESFPLTVTSAQKNPTAFYLCASEDRGEYGYTFGSGTRLTVV.

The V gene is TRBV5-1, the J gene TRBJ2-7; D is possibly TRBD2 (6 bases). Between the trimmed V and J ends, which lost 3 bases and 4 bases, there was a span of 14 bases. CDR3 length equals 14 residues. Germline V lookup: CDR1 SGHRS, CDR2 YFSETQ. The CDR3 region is CASSSGGAKYEQYF. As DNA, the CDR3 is TGCGCCAGCAGCTCCGGCGGGGCAAAATACGAGCAGTACTTC.

CDR3 nucleotide sequence: TGTGCCAGCAGCTGGACCGGGGGGGGGCTTGAGCAGTACTTC. Its translation is CASSWTGGGLEQYF. V is TRBV5-5 and J is TRBJ2-7, with 8 positions matching TRBD2. From germline, CDR1 is SGHKS and CDR2 YYEKEE (reference sequence). The trim removed 3 bases at V and 7 bases at J, leaving 9 bases unmatched. The CDR3 contains 14 residues.

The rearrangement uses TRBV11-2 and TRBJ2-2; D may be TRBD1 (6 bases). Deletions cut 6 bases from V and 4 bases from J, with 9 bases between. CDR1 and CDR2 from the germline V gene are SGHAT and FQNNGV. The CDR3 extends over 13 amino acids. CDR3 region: CASRTGVTGELFF. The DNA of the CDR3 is TGTGCCAGCAGGACAGGAGTCACCGGGGAGCTGTTTTTT.

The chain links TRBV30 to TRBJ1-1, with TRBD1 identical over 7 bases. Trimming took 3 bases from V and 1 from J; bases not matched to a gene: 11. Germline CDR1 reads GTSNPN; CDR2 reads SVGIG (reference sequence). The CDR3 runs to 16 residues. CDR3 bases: TGTGCCTGGAGGGTAGGGGGCGGTTTCGGGAACACTGAAGCTTTCTTT. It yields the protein CAWRVGGGFGNTEAFF.

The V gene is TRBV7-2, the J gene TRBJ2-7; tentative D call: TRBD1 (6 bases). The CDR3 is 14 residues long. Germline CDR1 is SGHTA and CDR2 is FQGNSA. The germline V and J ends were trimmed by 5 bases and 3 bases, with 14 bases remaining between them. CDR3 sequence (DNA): TGTGCCAGCAGCGACAGGATCGGAGTCTACGAGCAGTACTTC. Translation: CASSDRIGVYEQYF.

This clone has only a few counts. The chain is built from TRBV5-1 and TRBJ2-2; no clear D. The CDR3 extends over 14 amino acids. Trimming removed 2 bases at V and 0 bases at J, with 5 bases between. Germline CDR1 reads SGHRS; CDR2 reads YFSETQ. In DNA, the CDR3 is TGCGCCAGCAGCTTAACAACGAACACCGGGGAGCTGTTTTTT. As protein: CASSLTTNTGELFF.

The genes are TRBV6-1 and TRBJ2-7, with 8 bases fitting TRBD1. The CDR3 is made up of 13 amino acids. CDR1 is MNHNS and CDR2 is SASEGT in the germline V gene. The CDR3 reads CGALGRGLNEQYF. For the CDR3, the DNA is TGTGGGGCTCTCGGCAGGGGGCTGAACGAGCAGTACTTC.

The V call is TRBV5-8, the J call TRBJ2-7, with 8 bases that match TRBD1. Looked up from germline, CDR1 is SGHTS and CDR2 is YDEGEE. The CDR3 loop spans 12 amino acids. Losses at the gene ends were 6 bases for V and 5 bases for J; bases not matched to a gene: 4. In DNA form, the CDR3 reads TGTGCCAGCAACTTACAGGGGGACGAGCAGTACTTC. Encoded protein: CASNLQGDEQYF.

DNA of the CDR3: TGTGCCAGCAGCCTCAGAGGCACCGGGGAGCTGTTTTTT. This sequence encodes CASSLRGTGELFF. The chain is built from TRBV2 and TRBJ2-2; D is unresolved. The germline V and J ends were trimmed by 6 bases and 4 bases, with 9 bases remaining between them. The germline V gene has CDR1 SNHLY and CDR2 FYNNEI. The CDR3 is made up of 13 amino acids.